The source of this T cell receptor beta chain is a study of human T cells and chemical hapten exposure. As for the study in general: Epicutaneous patch tests delivered 0.01% DPC to the upper back, with evaluation at 6 days. Regarding the study as a whole: Expanded TCRs produced significantly more large CDR3 similarity clusters than controls did. TCRs above 1 in 1000 frequency stayed constant with DPC sensitization.

TCRdb passed the RACE reads through MiXCR, listing each CDR3 protein once. The profile shows around 50,000 distinct CDR3 sequences, about a tenth of them singletons. To note about this clonotype: Antigen: not known.

Indicated time point: patch test 1, 2 weeks after DPC sensitization. The treatment was: therapeutic diphenylcyclopropenone sensitization with weekly scalp DPC. Each donor was an alopecia patient between 18 and 70 years of age who qualified for DPC. The V segment lost 3 bases and the J segment 4 bases; nucleotides outside the gene matches: 0. From germline, CDR1 is SNHLY and CDR2 FYNNEI. The CDR3 sequence is 14 residues long. This sample comprised whole blood, obtained in connection with sensitization to the hapten diphenylcyclopropenone (DPC). This chain connects TRBV2 to TRBJ2-3, with 11 bases identical to TRBD2. The sequence was collected from a woman aged 50 to 65 with alopecia areata. Some clones in this sample may be carry-over from other donors' samples. CDR3 coding DNA: TGTGCCAGCAGTGAGGGACTAGCGGCAGATACGCAGTATTTT. Translation gives CASSEGLAADTQYF. The full variable domain, in which reference TRBV2 and TRBJ2-3 provide the parts outside the CDR3, is EPEVTQTPSHQVTQMGQEVILRCVPISNHLYFYWYRQILGQKVEFLVSFYNNEISEKSEIFDDQFSVERPDGSNFTLKIRSTKLEDSAMYFCASSEGLAADTQYFGPGTRLTVL.